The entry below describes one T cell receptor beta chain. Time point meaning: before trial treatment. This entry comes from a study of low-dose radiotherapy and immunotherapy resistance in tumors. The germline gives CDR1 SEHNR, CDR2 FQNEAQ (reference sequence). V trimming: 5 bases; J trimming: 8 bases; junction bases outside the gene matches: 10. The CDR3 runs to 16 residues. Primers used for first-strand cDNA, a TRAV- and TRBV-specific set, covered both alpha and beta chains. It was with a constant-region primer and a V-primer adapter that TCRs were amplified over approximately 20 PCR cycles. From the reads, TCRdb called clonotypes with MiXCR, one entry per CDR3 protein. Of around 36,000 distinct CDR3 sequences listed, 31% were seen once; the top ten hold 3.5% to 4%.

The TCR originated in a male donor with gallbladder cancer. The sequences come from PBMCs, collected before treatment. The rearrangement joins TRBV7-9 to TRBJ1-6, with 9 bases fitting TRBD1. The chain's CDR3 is CASSRRTGDVDSPLHF. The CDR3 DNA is TGTGCCAGCAGCCGAAGGACAGGGGACGTTGATTCACCCCTCCACTTT. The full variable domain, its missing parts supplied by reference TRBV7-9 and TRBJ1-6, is DTGVSQNPRHKITKRGQNVTFRCDPISEHNRLYWYRQTLGQGPEFLTYFQNEAQLEKSRLLSDRFSAERPKGSFSTLEIQRTEQGDSAMYLCASSRRTGDVDSPLHFGNGTRLTVT.